This T cell receptor beta chain appears in the sequencing data of a study of OX40 agonist ivuxolimab in advanced cancers. On the study more broadly: The patients received ivuxolimab by intravenous route every 2 weeks at 0.01 to 10 mg/kg.

CDR3 length: 14 residues. With 2 bases removed from V and 1 base from J, the gap between germline ends came to 7 bases. Germline CDR1 and CDR2: LGHNA and YNFKEQ. TCRdb's copy holds only in-frame clones and misses some; the assay was immunoSEQ multiplex PCR. Of 55,000 to 70,000 clones listed, roughly 84% were seen once; the top ten hold about 2.1%. Any history of autoimmune disease or systemic immunosuppression disqualified patients. The starting material was CD4+ or CD8+ T cells sorted from blood, obtained in a trial of the OX40 agonist ivuxolimab. V gene TRBV4-2 combines with J gene TRBJ2-3; D is unresolved. The receptor's source is an adult with an advanced solid tumor such as melanoma, head and neck, liver or kidney cancer. CDR3 in amino acids: CASSQPSGTDTQYF. CDR3 coding DNA: TGTGCCAGCAGCCAACCCTCGGGCACAGATACGCAGTATTTT.